The sequence of this T cell receptor beta chain was determined in a study of cytomegalovirus exposure and HLA in healthy donors. Study-level background: The use of the same platform for the 95 to 150 validation repertoires and the roughly 700 first-cohort repertoires was reported by a later analysis. General study results and limits: Under in vitro conditions, three CMV-associated chains were confirmed as specific for CMV antigens. Listed as cytomegalovirus-associated were 164 TCR beta chains.

Using immunoSEQ multiplex PCR, the repertoire was profiled, and TCRdb retains in-frame clones only, with some absent. The sample includes 150,000 to 200,000 clones, over 80% seen only once; the top ten take approximately 2%. Separate from the roughly 670-subject first cohort, the approximately 120-subject validation cohort was the one that the donors belonged to. The CDR3 length is 15 residues. Germline V gene data show CDR1 as SGHKS and CDR2 as YYEKEE (reference sequence). V shed 4 bases and J shed 3 bases, with 17 bases lying between them. Of note for this clone: The antigen is undetermined.

This TCR was recovered from a man aged 25 to 40 in good health and CMV-seropositive. The chain is built from TRBV5-5 and TRBJ2-7; tentatively, D is TRBD1 (5 bases). What was sequenced was PBMCs. The CDR3 here is CASSPQTRVGYEQYF. DNA of the CDR3: TGTGCCAGCAGCCCGCAGACCAGGGTGGGCTACGAGCAGTACTTC.